The clone carrying this T cell receptor (beta chain) was counted between two and nine times. Its antigen remains unknown. The CDR3 extends over 18 amino acids. The germline V gene has CDR1 SGHDT and CDR2 YYEEEE. Trimming removed 1 base from V and 0 bases from J; junction bases left unmatched: 12. The entry originates in a study of blood T cells in healthy people across ages. Study-wide results and limits: Getting older went along with TCR beta diversity per million T cells dropping roughly linearly.

A J-beta primer mix and a sample-barcoded 5' primer were used in a second PCR of about 6 to 12 cycles. Every cDNA was tagged by a template-switch adaptor with 12 random nucleotides. Any given sample supplied a minimum of 2.5 million CDR3-containing paired-end reads. TCRdb independently ran MiXCR on the 5' RACE reads; one entry per CDR3 protein. The sample shows roughly 680,000 distinct CDR3 sequences, around 48% of them seen only once. The sequence was obtained from a woman aged 55-70 years in good health. The rearrangement links TRBV5-6 to TRBJ2-5, with TRBD1 matching 7 bases. Source material: blood. The CDR3 reads CASSLFPNRGRYQETQYF. CDR3 coding DNA: TGTGCCAGCAGCTTGTTCCCGAACAGGGGACGGTACCAAGAGACCCAGTACTTC.